The 32 T cell receptor beta chains below all came from one sample that was sequenced in a study of blood T cell repertoires in COVID-19 (TCRdb year 2020). The library was built by means of the immunoSEQ multiplex PCR assay. Entries here come from immuneACCESS through TCRdb and include only in-frame sequences with V and J called. Some clones fail to appear in such tables; in the studies checked, an unresolved V gene covers under half of the shortfall, and the cause of the remainder is unknown. This sample holds some 80,000 clones; about 87% were observed only once. The ten largest clones capture 8% of the sample. Sequencing was performed on peripheral blood. All receptors come from a man of 80 years or more with active or convalescent COVID-19.

The chain couples TRBV7-8 to TRBJ2-3; 11 nucleotides align to TRBD2. This CDR3 is built from 16 residues. The junction had 4 bases not matched to a gene; V was cut back by 4 bases and J by 1 base. CDR1 is SGHVS and CDR2 is FQNEAQ in the germline V gene. CDR3 amino acids: CASSSQGLAGTDTQYF. Here the CDR3 DNA reads TGTGCCAGCAGCTCTCAGGGACTAGCGGGCACAGATACGCAGTATTTT.

V usage is TRBV7-3 and J usage is TRBJ2-5, with 10 bases identical to TRBD2. Looked up from germline, CDR1 is SGHTA and CDR2 is FQGTGA. This CDR3 has 16 residues. V dropped 1 base and J dropped 3; count of bases not matched to a gene: 5. The CDR3 coding sequence is TGTGCCAGCAGCTTAATGGCTAGCGGGGGAGAAGAGACCCAGTACTTC. As protein: CASSLMASGGEETQYF.

This clone came up once. J is TRBJ2-1 and V is TRBV6-5; D is perhaps TRBD2 (7 bases). With 8 bases removed from V and 5 bases from J, the gap between germline ends came to 19 bases. CDR1 and CDR2 from the germline V gene are MNHEY and SVGAGI. The CDR3 has 15 amino acids. This chain's CDR3 is CASYSGGRGHNEQFF. DNA of the CDR3: TGTGCCAGCTACAGTGGCGGGCGGGGGCACAATGAGCAGTTCTTC.

The chain joins TRBV27 to TRBJ1-1, with 7 positions matching TRBD1. CDR1 is MNHEY and CDR2 is SMNVEV in the germline V gene (reference sequence). The CDR3 has 14 residues. J was trimmed by 5 bases and V by 6 bases; bases with no gene match: 9. CDR3 sequence (DNA): TGTGCCAGCAGAACAGGGGTTGGGGGAACTGAAGCTTTCTTT. Translated: CASRTGVGGTEAFF.

The chain employs TRBV24-1 and TRBJ1-5, with D possibly matching TRBD1 (6 bases). Germline lookup yields CDR1 KGHDR and CDR2 SFDVKD. The CDR3 spans 14 residues. With 6 bases removed from V and 7 bases from J, the gap between germline ends came to 15 bases. The CDR3 here is CATSKQGLAQPQHF. The CDR3 coding sequence is TGTGCCACCAGTAAACAGGGTTTAGCCCAGCCCCAGCATTTT.

J is TRBJ1-6 and V is TRBV3-1 (or the pseudogene TRBV3-2); 9 nucleotides line up with TRBD1. V lost 3 bases and J lost 7; bases outside the gene matches: 4. CDR3 length: 15 amino acids. Germline CDR1 LGHDT, CDR2 YNNKEL (reference sequence). The CDR3 spells CASSQPGQGNSPLHF. DNA for the CDR3: TGTGCCAGCAGCCAGCCGGGACAGGGAAATTCACCCCTCCACTTT.

V and J are TRBV27 and TRBJ2-2, with 10 nucleotides matching TRBD1. This CDR3 has 16 amino acids. Germline CDR1 MNHEY, CDR2 SMNVEV (reference sequence). After removal of 6 bases from V and 5 bases from J, the junction contained 9 bases not matched to a gene. CDR3: CASRQTGTGVTGELFF. The CDR3 bases are TGTGCCAGCAGGCAAACCGGGACAGGGGTAACCGGGGAGCTGTTTTTT.

J is TRBJ1-2 and V is TRBV28; 7 nucleotides match TRBD1. Germline lookup yields CDR1 MDHEN and CDR2 SYDVKM. V gave up 5 bases and J gave up 1 base; unmatched junction bases: 7. The CDR3 loop spans 15 amino acids. CDR3 nucleotides: TGTGCCAGCAGTCTAAGGGGGCTCGATAACTATGGCTACACCTTC. This encodes CASSLRGLDNYGYTF.

V usage is TRBV19 and J usage is TRBJ1-1, with 8 bases matching TRBD1. J lost 5 bases, V lost 5 bases, and 1 base had no gene match. The CDR3 loop spans 12 amino acids. The V gene's germline CDR1 is LNHDA and CDR2 SQIVND (reference sequence). Here the CDR3 DNA reads TGTGCCAGTAGTCAGGGGGCAACTGAAGCTTTCTTT. It codes for CASSQGATEAFF. Variable domain in full (rest from reference TRBV19 and TRBJ1-1): DGGITQSPKYLFRKEGQNVTLSCEQNLNHDAMYWYRQDPGQGLRLIYYSQIVNDFQKGDIAEGYSVSREKKESFPLTVTSAQKNPTAFYLCASSQGATEAFFGQGTRLTVV.

This clone was detected only once. The V call is TRBV5-1, the J call TRBJ2-2; the match to TRBD1 covers 10 bases. The junction had 6 bases not matched to a gene; V was cut back by 4 bases and J by 6 bases. The CDR3 spans 15 residues. The V gene's germline CDR1 is SGHRS and CDR2 YFSETQ. The DNA of the CDR3 is TGCGCCAGCAGCGAGGGACAGGGGCCCTCCGGGGAGCTGTTTTTT. Its protein is CASSEGQGPSGELFF.

V usage is TRBV5-1 and J usage is TRBJ1-5; possible D gene TRBD1, 5 bases. This CDR3 is built from 15 residues. Between the trimmed V and J ends, which lost 6 bases and 0 bases, there was a span of 13 bases. Germline V lookup: CDR1 SGHRS, CDR2 YFSETQ. The CDR3 region is CASNDQGYSNQPQHF. The DNA of the CDR3 is TGCGCCAGCAATGATCAGGGCTATAGCAATCAGCCCCAGCATTTT.

V is TRBV11-2 and J is TRBJ2-2, with TRBD2 as a possible D gene (5 bases). The germline CDR1 and CDR2 sequences are SGHAT and FQNNGV. This CDR3 has 16 residues. Trimming took off 2 bases at V and 2 bases at J, with 12 bases between the two ends. In nucleotides, the CDR3 is TGTGCCAGCAGCTTACGCCGGGGTCTAAACACCGGGGAGCTGTTTTTT. Translating gives CASSLRRGLNTGELFF.

V usage is TRBV25-1 and J usage is TRBJ2-1, with 11 bases fitting TRBD2. The CDR3 consists of 14 residues. J was trimmed by 4 bases and V by 6 bases; bases with no gene match: 2. The V gene's germline CDR1 is MGHDK and CDR2 SYGVNS. The CDR3 sequence: CASRTSGIYNEQFF. CDR3 sequence (DNA): TGTGCCAGCAGGACTAGCGGGATATACAATGAGCAGTTCTTC.

In nucleotides, the CDR3 is TGCGCCAGCAGCTTGGGGGGCGCGAACACCGGGGAGCTGTTTTTT. Protein sequence: CASSLGGANTGELFF. The chain combines TRBV5-1 with TRBJ2-2; TRBD1 is a possible D gene (5 bases). Germline V gene data show CDR1 as SGHRS and CDR2 as YFSETQ. The CDR3 has 15 residues. Trimming took 0 bases from V and 0 from J, leaving 6 bases between them.

V and J are TRBV3-1 (or the pseudogene TRBV3-2) and TRBJ1-4; D is undetermined. The CDR3 loop spans 14 amino acids. The V end was cut by 4 bases, the J end by 0 bases, with 6 bases between. Germline V gives CDR1 LGHDT, CDR2 YNNKEL (reference sequence). Here the CDR3 reads CASSRQSTNEKLFF. In DNA, the CDR3 is TGTGCCAGCAGCCGGCAGTCAACTAATGAAAAACTGTTTTTT.

This clone was observed a single time. This chain joins TRBV7-9 and TRBJ1-3; D may be TRBD1 (6 bases). Between the trimmed V and J ends, which lost 10 bases and 0 bases, there was a span of 16 bases. Germline CDR1 reads SEHNR; CDR2 reads FQNEAQ (reference sequence). There are 15 residues in the CDR3. The CDR3 here is CATVWGPNSGNTIYF. The CDR3 coding sequence is TGTGCCACGGTTTGGGGGCCCAACTCTGGAAACACCATATATTTT.

The V gene is TRBV16, the J gene TRBJ1-2; a weak D match, TRBD1 (5 bases). Germline V gene lookup returns CDR1 KGHSY and CDR2 FQNENV. The V end lost 3 bases, the J end lost 4 bases, and 9 bases lay between the germline ends. The CDR3 sequence is 13 residues long. CDR3 nucleotides: TGTGCCAGCAGCCAGGACAAAAGCTATGGCTACACCTTC. Translated: CASSQDKSYGYTF.

This sequence joins TRBV28 and TRBJ1-5; TRBD1 matches at 7 bases. Germline V gene lookup returns CDR1 MDHEN and CDR2 SYDVKM. The junction had 5 bases not matched to a gene; V was cut back by 6 bases and J by 3 bases. This CDR3 spans 14 amino acids. In nucleotides, the CDR3 is TGTGCCAGCAGCCAGGGACAGCACAATCAGCCCCAGCATTTT. Encoded protein: CASSQGQHNQPQHF.

The V call is TRBV24-1, the J call TRBJ2-1; 7 nucleotides align to TRBD2. The CDR3 is made up of 15 amino acids. Losses at the gene ends were 4 bases for V and 10 bases for J; bases not matched to a gene: 12. CDR1 is KGHDR, CDR2 SFDVKD, per germline. In nucleotides, the CDR3 is TGTGCCACCAGTGACTCCGGACTAGGCGGTCGGGAGCAGTTCTTC. Protein sequence: CATSDSGLGGREQFF.

The rearrangement links TRBV19 to TRBJ2-1, with TRBD2 matching over 9 bases. The CDR3 covers 14 residues. J was trimmed by 9 bases and V by 4 bases; bases with no gene match: 7. Germline V CDR1 and CDR2: LNHDA, SQIVND (reference sequence). DNA for the CDR3: TGTGCCAGTAGTAGCGGGAGGGCCTTCGGTGAGCAGTTCTTC. Translating it yields CASSSGRAFGEQFF.

This chain links TRBV29-1 with TRBJ2-5; tentatively, D is TRBD1 (6 bases). This CDR3 comprises 13 residues. Germline assignment: CDR1 SQVTM and CDR2 ANQGSEA. The V end was cut by 7 bases, the J end by 3 bases, with 15 bases between. The CDR3 reads CSAGWQGKETQYF. For the CDR3, the DNA is TGCAGCGCTGGGTGGCAGGGGAAAGAGACCCAGTACTTC.

The chain is built from TRBV2 and TRBJ2-1; D is perhaps TRBD1 (6 bases). The CDR3 is 15 residues long. The V and J ends lost 6 bases and 4 bases respectively, with 16 bases between them. The germline CDR1 and CDR2 sequences are SNHLY and FYNNEI. The CDR3 loop is CASSPARGQYNEQFF. The CDR3 bases are TGTGCCAGCAGCCCGGCCAGGGGCCAGTACAATGAGCAGTTCTTC.

The J gene is TRBJ1-6, the V gene TRBV30; D is possibly TRBD1 (6 bases). Germline CDR1 GTSNPN, CDR2 SVGIG (reference sequence). The germline V and J ends were trimmed by 2 bases and 10 bases, with 15 bases remaining between them. This CDR3 has 14 residues. The CDR3 coding sequence is TGTGCCTGGAGTCCAGGGGAGCACCAATCACCCCTCCACTTT. This gives the protein CAWSPGEHQSPLHF.

This chain uses TRBV5-8 with TRBJ2-5, with a possible D match to TRBD2 (6 bases). Germline V CDR1 and CDR2: SGHTS, YDEGEE. This CDR3 comprises 13 residues. The ends were cut back, 3 bases at V and 5 bases at J, with 11 bases in the middle. The CDR3, as DNA: TGTGCCAGCAGCTCGGGGGTTGTGGAGACCCAGTACTTC. It translates to CASSSGVVETQYF.

This clone was detected once. The gene calls are TRBV6-5 and TRBJ1-1, with TRBD1 matching 7 bases. The V gene end was trimmed by 8 bases and the J gene end by 1 base; junction bases not matched to a gene: 1. Germline V gene data show CDR1 as MNHEY and CDR2 as SVGAGI. The CDR3 runs to 12 residues. For the CDR3, the DNA is TGTGCCAGCGGGGACAGGAACACTGAAGCTTTCTTT. It encodes CASGDRNTEAFF.

The chain links TRBV28 to TRBJ1-5, with a possible D match to TRBD1 (5 bases). V lost 6 bases to trimming and J lost 7 bases, with 22 bases between them. CDR1 and CDR2 (germline): MDHEN, SYDVKM. The CDR3 runs to 16 residues. CDR3 coding DNA: TGTGCCAGCAGCGTTGGGGGAGGGGTGGCGGGGCAGCCCCAGCATTTT. Translating gives CASSVGGGVAGQPQHF.

CDR3 protein: CASSFRRQGAQRAFF. In DNA, the CDR3 is TGTGCCAGCAGTTTCCGGCGACAGGGGGCGCAGAGAGCTTTCTTT. The chain recombines TRBV28 with TRBJ1-1; 10 nucleotides match TRBD1. The length of the CDR3 is 15 residues. With 3 bases clipped from V and 10 bases from J, the junction kept 11 bases outside the gene matches. CDR1 is MDHEN, CDR2 SYDVKM, per germline.

This chain links TRBV28 with TRBJ1-1; D call uncertain. CDR3 length: 13 amino acids. Trimming left V 6 bases short and J 0 bases short, with 8 bases between. Germline CDR1 is MDHEN and CDR2 is SYDVKM. The CDR3 DNA sequence: TGTGCCAGCAGAATTCTACTGAACACTGAAGCTTTCTTT. As protein: CASRILLNTEAFF.

In this sample, this clone turned up a few times. This sequence joins TRBV30 and TRBJ2-5; D unresolved. The CDR3 has 11 residues. CDR1 is GTSNPN, CDR2 SVGIG, per germline (reference sequence). V gave up 2 bases and J gave up 6 bases, with 7 bases separating them. This CDR3 reads CAWSTSQTQYF. In DNA form, the CDR3 reads TGTGCCTGGAGTACTTCTCAGACCCAGTACTTC.

The chain links TRBV9 to TRBJ1-4, with D tentatively TRBD1 (6 bases). CDR1 is SGDLS, CDR2 YYNGEE, per germline. Trimming pared 4 bases from V and 8 bases from J, leaving 15 bases between. The CDR3 sequence is 14 residues long. The CDR3 DNA reads TGTGCCAGCAGCTATACAGGGTCCGGGGAAAAACTGTTTTTT. Translating it yields CASSYTGSGEKLFF.

The V gene is TRBV5-4, the J gene TRBJ2-1; 7 bases agree with TRBD2. Germline CDR1 reads SGHNT; CDR2 reads YYREEE (reference sequence). V lost 3 bases, J lost 6 bases, and 6 bases stayed unmatched. This CDR3 region has 14 residues. In DNA, the CDR3 is TGTGCCAGCAGCTCAGGACTAGTTACCAATGAGCAGTTCTTC. The encoded protein is CASSSGLVTNEQFF.

The rearrangement joins TRBV3-1 (or the pseudogene TRBV3-2) to TRBJ1-2; D is uncertain. Germline V CDR1 and CDR2: LGHDT, YNNKEL (reference sequence). The V end was cut by 0 bases, the J end by 7 bases, with 9 bases between. The CDR3 runs to 13 residues. The CDR3: CASSQEGAGGYTF. The CDR3, as DNA: TGTGCCAGCAGCCAAGAGGGCGCGGGTGGCTACACCTTC.